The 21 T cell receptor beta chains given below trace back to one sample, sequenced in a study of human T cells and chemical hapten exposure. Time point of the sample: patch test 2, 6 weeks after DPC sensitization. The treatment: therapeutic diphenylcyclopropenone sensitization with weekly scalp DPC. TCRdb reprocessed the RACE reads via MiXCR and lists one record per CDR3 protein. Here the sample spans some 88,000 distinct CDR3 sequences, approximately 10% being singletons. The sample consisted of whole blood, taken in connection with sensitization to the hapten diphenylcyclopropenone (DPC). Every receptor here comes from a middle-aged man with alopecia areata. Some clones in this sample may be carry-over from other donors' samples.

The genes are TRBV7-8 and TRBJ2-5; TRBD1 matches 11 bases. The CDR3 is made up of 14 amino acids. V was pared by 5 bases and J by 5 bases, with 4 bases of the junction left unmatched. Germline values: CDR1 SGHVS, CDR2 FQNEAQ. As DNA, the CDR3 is TGTGCCAGCAGCACTCGGACAGGGGGCGAGACCCAGTACTTC. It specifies CASSTRTGGETQYF.

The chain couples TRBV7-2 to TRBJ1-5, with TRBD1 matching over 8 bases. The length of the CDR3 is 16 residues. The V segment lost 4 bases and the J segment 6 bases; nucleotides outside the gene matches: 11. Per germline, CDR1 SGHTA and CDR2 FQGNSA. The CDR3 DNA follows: TGTGCCAGCAGCTCAATGCCTACAGGGGGTTCTCAGCCCCAGCATTTT. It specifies CASSSMPTGGSQPQHF.

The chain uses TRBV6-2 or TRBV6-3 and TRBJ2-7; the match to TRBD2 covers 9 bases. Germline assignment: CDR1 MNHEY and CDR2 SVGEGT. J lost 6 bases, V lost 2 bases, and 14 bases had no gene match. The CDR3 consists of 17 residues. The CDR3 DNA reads TGTGCCAGCAGTTACACGACTAGCGGACCCACCGACCGCGAGCAGTACTTC. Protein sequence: CASSYTTSGPTDREQYF.

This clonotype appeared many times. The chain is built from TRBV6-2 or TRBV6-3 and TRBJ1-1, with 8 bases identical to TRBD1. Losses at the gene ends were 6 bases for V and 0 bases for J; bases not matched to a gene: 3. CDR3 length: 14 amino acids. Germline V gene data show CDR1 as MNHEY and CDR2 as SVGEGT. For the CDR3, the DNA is TGTGCCAGCAGAGGACAGGGAATGAACACTGAAGCTTTCTTT. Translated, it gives CASRGQGMNTEAFF.

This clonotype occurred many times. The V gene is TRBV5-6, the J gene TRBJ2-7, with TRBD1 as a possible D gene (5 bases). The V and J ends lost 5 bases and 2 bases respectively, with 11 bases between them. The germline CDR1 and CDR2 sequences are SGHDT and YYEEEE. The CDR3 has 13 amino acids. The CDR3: CASRRQTAYEQYV. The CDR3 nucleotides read TGTGCCAGCAGGCGCCAGACAGCCTACGAGCAGTACGTC.

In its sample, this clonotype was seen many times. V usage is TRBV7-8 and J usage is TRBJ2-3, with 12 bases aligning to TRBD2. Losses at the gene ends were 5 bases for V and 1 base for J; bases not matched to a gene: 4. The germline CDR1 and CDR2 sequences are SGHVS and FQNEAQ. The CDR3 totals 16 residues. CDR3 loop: CASSLRLAGGTDTQYF. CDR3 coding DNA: TGTGCCAGCAGCCTCCGACTAGCGGGGGGCACAGATACGCAGTATTTT.

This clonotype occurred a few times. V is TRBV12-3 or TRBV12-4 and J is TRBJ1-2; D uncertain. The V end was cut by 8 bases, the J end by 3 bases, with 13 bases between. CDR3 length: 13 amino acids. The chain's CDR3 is CASLDRDDYGYTF. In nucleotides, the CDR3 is TGTGCCAGCCTTGATAGAGACGACTATGGCTACACCTTC.

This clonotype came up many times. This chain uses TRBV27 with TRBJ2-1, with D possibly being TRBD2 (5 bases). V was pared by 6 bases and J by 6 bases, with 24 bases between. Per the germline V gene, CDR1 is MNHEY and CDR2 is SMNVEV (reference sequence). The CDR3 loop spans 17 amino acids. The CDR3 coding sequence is TGTGCCAGCAGCCGGACGTCGGCGCGGGCCCCTAGCAATGAGCAGTTCTTC. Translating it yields CASSRTSARAPSNEQFF.

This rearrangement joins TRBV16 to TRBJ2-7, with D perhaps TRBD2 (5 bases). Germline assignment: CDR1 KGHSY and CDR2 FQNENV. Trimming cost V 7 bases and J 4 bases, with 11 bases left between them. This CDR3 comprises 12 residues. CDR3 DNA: TGTGCCAGCACTCGGACTGAGTACGAGCAGTACGTC. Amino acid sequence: CASTRTEYEQYV.

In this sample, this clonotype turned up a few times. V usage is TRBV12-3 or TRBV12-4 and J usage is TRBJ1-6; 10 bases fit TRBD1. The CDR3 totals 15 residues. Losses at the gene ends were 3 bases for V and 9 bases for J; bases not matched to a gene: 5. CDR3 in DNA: TGTGCCAGCAGTTTTGGGGGACAGGGGAGTTCACCCCTCCACTTT. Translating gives CASSFGGQGSSPLHF.

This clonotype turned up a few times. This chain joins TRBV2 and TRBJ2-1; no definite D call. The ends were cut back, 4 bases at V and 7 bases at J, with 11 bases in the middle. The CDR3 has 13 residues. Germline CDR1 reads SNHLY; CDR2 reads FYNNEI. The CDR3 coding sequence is TGTGCCAGCAGTGGAAGTTGGGGAAATGAGCAGTTCTTC. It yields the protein CASSGSWGNEQFF.

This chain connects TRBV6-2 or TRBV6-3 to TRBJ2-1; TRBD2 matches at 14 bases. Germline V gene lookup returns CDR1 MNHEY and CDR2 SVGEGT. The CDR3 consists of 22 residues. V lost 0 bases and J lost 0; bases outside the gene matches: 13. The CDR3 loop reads CASSYSTAPGLAGDSSYNEQFF. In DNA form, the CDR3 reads TGTGCCAGCAGTTACTCTACAGCCCCGGGACTAGCGGGAGATAGCTCCTACAATGAGCAGTTCTTC.

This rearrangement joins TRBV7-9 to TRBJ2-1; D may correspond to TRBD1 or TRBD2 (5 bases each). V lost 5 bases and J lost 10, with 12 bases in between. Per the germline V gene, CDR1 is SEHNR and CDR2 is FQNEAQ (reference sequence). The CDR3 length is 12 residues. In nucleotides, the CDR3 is TGTGCCAGCAGCCCGGGACCACTCGAGCAGTTCTTC. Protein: CASSPGPLEQFF.

CDR3 protein: CATSRGGGNEQFF. The CDR3 bases are TGTGCCACCAGCAGAGGAGGGGGGAATGAGCAGTTCTTC. This chain links TRBV15 with TRBJ2-1; D may be TRBD1 or TRBD2 (6 bases each). This CDR3 spans 13 amino acids. Looked up from germline, CDR1 is LNHNV and CDR2 is YYDKDF (reference sequence). V was trimmed by 1 base and J by 7 bases, leaving 8 bases between them.

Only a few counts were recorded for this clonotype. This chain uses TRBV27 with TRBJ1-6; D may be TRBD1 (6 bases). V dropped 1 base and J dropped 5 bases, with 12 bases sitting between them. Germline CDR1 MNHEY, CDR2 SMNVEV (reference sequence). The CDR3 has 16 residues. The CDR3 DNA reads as TGTGCCAGCAGTTTATTGTACAGGGAAGATAATTCACCCCTCCACTTT. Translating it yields CASSLLYREDNSPLHF.

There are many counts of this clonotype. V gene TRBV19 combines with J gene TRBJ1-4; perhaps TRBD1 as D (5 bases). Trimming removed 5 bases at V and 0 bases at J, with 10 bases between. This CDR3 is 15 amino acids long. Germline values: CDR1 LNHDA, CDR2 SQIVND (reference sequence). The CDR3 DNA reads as TGTGCCAGTAGTGAGACAGCTGCAACTAATGAAAAACTGTTTTTT. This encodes CASSETAATNEKLFF.

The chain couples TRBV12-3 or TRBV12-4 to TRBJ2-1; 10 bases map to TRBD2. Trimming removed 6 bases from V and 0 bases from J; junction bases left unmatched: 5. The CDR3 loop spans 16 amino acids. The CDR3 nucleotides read TGTGCCAGCAGCCATAGCGGGAGGCGCTCCTACAATGAGCAGTTCTTC. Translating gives CASSHSGRRSYNEQFF.

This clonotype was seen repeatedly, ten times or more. CDR3 residues: CASSDLSQGKQPQHF. Written as DNA, the CDR3 is TGTGCCAGCAGCGACCTCTCCCAGGGGAAACAGCCCCAGCATTTT. The J gene is TRBJ1-5, the V gene TRBV9; D is possibly TRBD1 (6 bases). Trimming removed 3 bases at V and 7 bases at J, with 17 bases between. The CDR3 totals 15 residues. Germline assignment: CDR1 SGDLS and CDR2 YYNGEE.

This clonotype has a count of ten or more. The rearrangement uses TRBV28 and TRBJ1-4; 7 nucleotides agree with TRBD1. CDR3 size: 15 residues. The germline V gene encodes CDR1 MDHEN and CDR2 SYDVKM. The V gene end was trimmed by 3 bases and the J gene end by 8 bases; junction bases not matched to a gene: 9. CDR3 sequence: CASSFARQGGEKLFF. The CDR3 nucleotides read TGTGCCAGCAGTTTTGCTAGACAGGGCGGGGAAAAACTGTTTTTT.

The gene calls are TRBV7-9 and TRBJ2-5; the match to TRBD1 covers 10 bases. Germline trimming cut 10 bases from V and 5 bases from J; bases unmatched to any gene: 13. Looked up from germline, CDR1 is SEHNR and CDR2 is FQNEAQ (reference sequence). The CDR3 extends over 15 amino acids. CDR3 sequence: CATHSGTGARETQYF. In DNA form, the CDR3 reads TGTGCCACCCACTCGGGGACAGGGGCTAGGGAGACCCAGTACTTC.

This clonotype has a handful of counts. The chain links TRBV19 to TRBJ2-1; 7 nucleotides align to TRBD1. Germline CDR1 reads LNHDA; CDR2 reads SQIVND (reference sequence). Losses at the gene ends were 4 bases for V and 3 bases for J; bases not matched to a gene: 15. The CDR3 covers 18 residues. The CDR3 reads CASSTSIPDRRIYNEQFF. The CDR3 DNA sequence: TGTGCCAGTAGTACATCAATCCCGGACAGGAGGATCTACAATGAGCAGTTCTTC.